A single sample gave rise to the 7 T cell receptor beta chains below, sequenced in a study of blood T cell repertoires in COVID-19. Libraries were prepared by immunoSEQ multiplex PCR; TCRdb keeps only in-frame clonotypes and omits some of them. The table includes about 280,000 clones, approximately 90% detected once. Specimen: PBMCs or T cells enriched from blood (not recorded which). Receptors originate from a woman under 40 with acute COVID-19.

This chain joins TRBV24-1 and TRBJ2-2, with a weak D call TRBD1 (6 bases). Between the trimmed V and J ends, which lost 6 bases and 6 bases, there was a span of 13 bases. There are 14 residues in the CDR3. Per germline, CDR1 KGHDR and CDR2 SFDVKD. Here the CDR3 reads CATSPTGYAGELFF. The CDR3 DNA follows: TGTGCCACCAGTCCCACAGGGTATGCCGGGGAGCTGTTTTTT.

The chain combines TRBV4-1 with TRBJ2-7; 11 bases agree with TRBD1. This CDR3 spans 16 amino acids. The germline V gene encodes CDR1 MGHRA and CDR2 YSYEKL. J lost 4 bases, V lost 3 bases, and 8 bases had no gene match. The CDR3 reads CASSQRGQGERYEQYF. The CDR3, as DNA: TGCGCCAGCAGCCAGAGGGGACAGGGGGAGCGGTACGAGCAGTACTTC.

The chain links TRBV29-1 to TRBJ1-2; D is unclear. Germline V gives CDR1 SQVTM, CDR2 ANQGSEA. This CDR3 spans 10 amino acids. Trimming pared 3 bases from V and 7 bases from J, leaving 6 bases between. The CDR3 sequence: CSVDTTGYTF. As DNA, the CDR3 is TGCAGCGTTGATACAACTGGCTACACCTTC. Using reference TRBV29-1 and TRBJ1-2 for the parts outside the CDR3, the full variable domain is SAVISQKPSRDICQRGTSLTIQCQVDSQVTMMFWYRQQPGQSLTLIATANQGSEATYESGFVIDKFPISRPNLTFSTLTVSNMSPEDSSIYLCSVDTTGYTFGSGTRLTVV.

The J gene is TRBJ2-5, the V gene TRBV7-9; D not resolved. The CDR3 has 14 amino acids. Deletions cut 5 bases from V and 5 bases from J, with 15 bases between. Germline loops: CDR1 SEHNR, CDR2 FQNEAQ (reference sequence). The CDR3 protein is CASSPRETSETQYF. CDR3 DNA: TGTGCCAGCAGCCCCAGAGAGACATCGGAGACCCAGTACTTC. Together with reference TRBV7-9 and TRBJ2-5, the CDR3 gives the full variable domain: DTGVSQNPRHKITKRGQNVTFRCDPISEHNRLYWYRQTLGQGPEFLTYFQNEAQLEKSRLLSDRFSAERPKGSFSTLEIQRTEQGDSAMYLCASSPRETSETQYFGPGTRLLVL.

This clone was seen once. The chain couples TRBV3-1 (or the pseudogene TRBV3-2) to TRBJ1-1, with a possible D match to TRBD1 (5 bases). Germline V gives CDR1 LGHDT, CDR2 YNNKEL (reference sequence). The germline V and J ends were trimmed by 1 base and 8 bases, with 8 bases remaining between them. This CDR3 comprises 12 residues. The CDR3 spells CASSQVGGEAFF. The CDR3 DNA reads TGTGCCAGCAGCCAAGTTGGGGGGGAAGCTTTCTTT.

This chain joins TRBV20-1 and TRBJ2-1, with 9 positions matching TRBD2. The germline gives CDR1 DFQATT, CDR2 SNEGSKA (reference sequence). CDR3 size: 14 residues. Unmatched junction bases numbered 5, after V lost 3 bases and J lost 5 bases. The CDR3 sequence is CSASSASGNNEQFF. The DNA of the CDR3 is TGCAGTGCTAGTTCCGCTAGCGGGAACAATGAGCAGTTCTTC.

This chain uses TRBV29-1 with TRBJ2-3; possibly TRBD2 for D (6 bases). The CDR3 loop spans 13 amino acids. In germline, CDR1 is SQVTM, CDR2 ANQGSEA. The V gene lost 6 bases and the J gene lost 4 bases, with 14 bases spanning the gap. The CDR3 DNA follows: TGCAGCGTGGGACTCCGTGTGGCAGATACGCAGTATTTT. Protein sequence: CSVGLRVADTQYF.